The clone carrying this T cell receptor beta chain showed up many times. These data belong to a study of early T cells in non-severe SARS-CoV-2 infection. Germline CDR1 reads SEHNR; CDR2 reads FQNEAQ (reference sequence). The CDR3 covers 17 residues. V was trimmed by 5 bases and J by 8 bases, leaving 22 bases between them. TCRdb reanalysed the 5' RACE reads using MiXCR and keeps one entry per CDR3 protein. This sample has about 45,000 distinct CDR3 sequences, with around 10% found just once. This receptor was identified in an adult who was a healthcare worker with PCR-confirmed SARS-CoV-2 infection or an uninfected control (not recorded which). The genes are TRBV7-9 and TRBJ1-6; a possible D gene is TRBD1 (5 bases). Material: whole blood. CDR3 residues: CASSPRGGGTSDSPLHF. DNA for the CDR3: TGTGCCAGCAGCCCCCGGGGCGGGGGGACGTCGGATTCACCCCTCCACTTT.